This T cell receptor (beta chain) emerged from a study of blood T cells in healthy people across ages. Alongside a J-beta primer mix, a sample-barcoded 5' primer served in a second PCR lasting about 6 to 12 cycles. Per sample, CDR3-containing paired-end reads numbered at least 3 million. From the 5' RACE reads, TCRdb called clonotypes with MiXCR, one entry per CDR3 protein. The sample lists 550,000 to 750,000 distinct CDR3 sequences, around a fifth occurring once. The CDR3 runs to 14 residues. Germline values: CDR1 MDHEN, CDR2 SYDVKM. Deletions cut 2 bases from V and 5 bases from J, with 13 bases between. This clonotype was counted many times.

This sequence originates from a man aged 70 or older in good health. The sample was blood. The chain combines TRBV28 with TRBJ2-7; a possible D gene is TRBD2 (6 bases). The CDR3 sequence: CASSLGREWDEQYF. Written as DNA, the CDR3 is TGTGCCAGCAGTTTAGGACGGGAGTGGGACGAGCAGTACTTC. Variable domain in full (rest from reference TRBV28 and TRBJ2-7): DVKVTQSSRYLVKRTGEKVFLECVQDMDHENMFWYRQDPGLGLRLIYFSYDVKMKEKGDIPEGYSVSREKKERFSLILESASTNQTSMYLCASSLGREWDEQYFGPGTRLTVT.